This T cell receptor (beta chain) was recorded in a study of blood T cells in healthy people across ages. General study results and limits: Naive T cell percentage and TCR beta diversity correlated strongly. Estimates of total diversity, which came from one million sequenced T cells, were considered to be underestimates.

In regard to this clonotype: The target antigen is unknown.

Germline-derived CDR1 and CDR2 are DFQATT and SNEGSKA (reference sequence). The CDR3 covers 18 residues. V gave up 7 bases and J gave up 3 bases; unmatched junction bases: 22. The authors ran a second PCR of roughly 6 to 12 cycles using a sample-barcoded 5' primer and a J-beta primer mix. Template switching added a 12-random-nucleotide identifier to every cDNA molecule. TCRdb re-analysed the 5' RACE reads in MiXCR, keeping a single row per CDR3 protein. The sample has some 1,000,000 distinct CDR3 sequences, roughly 24% seen once; the top ten hold around 0.75%. These data also formed part of another study, on T cells of mothers and their children. This second study notes: Among related mother-child pairs, overlap was slightly higher than in unrelated pairs, though not significantly.

The sequencing input was blood. This sequence was found in a girl aged 2-10 years in good health. The chain recombines TRBV20-1 with TRBJ1-1, with 8 bases matching TRBD1. Written as DNA, the CDR3 is TGCAGTGGGAGTTGGGCCCCCGACAGGGGTATTGCGGACACTGAAGCTTTCTTT. It yields the protein CSGSWAPDRGIADTEAFF.